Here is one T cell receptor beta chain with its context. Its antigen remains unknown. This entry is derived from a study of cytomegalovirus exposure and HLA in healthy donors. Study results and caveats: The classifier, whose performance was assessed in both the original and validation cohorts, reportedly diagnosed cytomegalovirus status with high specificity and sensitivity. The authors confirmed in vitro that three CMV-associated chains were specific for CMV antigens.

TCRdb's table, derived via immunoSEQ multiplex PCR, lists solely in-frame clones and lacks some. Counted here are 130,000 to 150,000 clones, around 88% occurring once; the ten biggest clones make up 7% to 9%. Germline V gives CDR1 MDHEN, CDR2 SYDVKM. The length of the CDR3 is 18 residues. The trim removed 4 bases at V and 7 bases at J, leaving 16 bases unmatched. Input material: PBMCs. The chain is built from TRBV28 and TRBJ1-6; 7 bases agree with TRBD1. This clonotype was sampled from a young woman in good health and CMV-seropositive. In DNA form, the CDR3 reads TGTGCCAGCAGTTCCCCTTCTCTCTTAGACAGGGTGAATTCACCCCTCCACTTT. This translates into CASSSPSLLDRVNSPLHF.